The rows below give T cell receptor beta chains drawn from one sample of a study of T cell responses to AZD1222 COVID-19 vaccine. Sequencing used immunoSEQ multiplex PCR; TCRdb keeps in-frame clones, though not all of them. Of approximately 68,000 clones listed, about 91% are singletons. The sequenced sample was peripheral blood, obtained on day 0 of AZD1222 vaccination. The receptors originated from an adult in good health. Both conserved end residues are part of each CDR3. Each record gives: D gene, CDR3 length, J gene, clone size, V gene, CDR3 DNA, CDR3 protein. D genes are given only for firm matches. Not all rows give a size; the values are once, few, many and, for expanded clones, a class.

TRBD1,16,TRBJ2-7,NA,TRBV28,TGTGCCAGCAGTCCCCTTAGGGGACAGGGGAACTACGAGCAGTACTTC,CASSPLRGQGNYEQYF
NA,16,TRBJ1-4,NA,TRBV18,TGTGCCAGCTCACCAACGTTCGAGGGGTCAGGTGAAAAACTGTTTTTT,CASSPTFEGSGEKLFF
TRBD1,16,TRBJ1-4,NA,TRBV11-2,TGTGCCAGCAGCCTAGGACAGGCAGCAACTAATGAAAAACTGTTTTTT,CASSLGQAATNEKLFF
TRBD2,16,TRBJ2-3,NA,TRBV7-9,TGTGCCAGCAGCTTAGTGCAGCGGGGACCTCGGGATACGCAGTATTTT,CASSLVQRGPRDTQYF
NA,17,TRBJ1-2,NA,TRBV28,TGTGCCAGCAGTTCGACAAACTCGGCAGAACGGAACTATGGCTACACCTTC,CASSSTNSAERNYGYTF
NA,16,TRBJ1-1,NA,TRBV5-1,TGCGCCAGCAGCTTGGACCAAGGCAGATCGAACACTGAAGCTTTCTTT,CASSLDQGRSNTEAFF
TRBD2,18,TRBJ2-1,NA,TRBV24-1,TGTGCCACCAGTGACTTACCGGGACTAGCGGGAGAAGGCAATGAGCAGTTCTTC,CATSDLPGLAGEGNEQFF
TRBD2,14,TRBJ2-7,NA,TRBV5-1,TGCGCCAGCAGTGGAACTAGCGTTGGCTACGAGCAGTACTTC,CASSGTSVGYEQYF
NA,14,TRBJ1-1,NA,TRBV10-3,TGTGCCATCAGCCAGGGCCCGGGGAACACTGAAGCTTTCTTT,CAISQGPGNTEAFF
NA,13,TRBJ2-7,once,TRBV6-5,TGTGCCAGCAGTATGGGGGCCTCCTACGAGCAGTACTTC,CASSMGASYEQYF
TRBD1,18,TRBJ1-3,once,TRBV4-2,TGTGCCAGCTCCTCAGGGGGGTCGGGGATGAGCTCTGGAAACACCATATATTTT,CASSSGGSGMSSGNTIYF
NA,14,TRBJ2-2,NA,TRBV7-3,TGTGCCAGCAGCTTAACTTCGAACACCGGGGAGCTGTTTTTT,CASSLTSNTGELFF
NA,15,TRBJ1-2,NA,TRBV4-3,TGCGCCAGCAGCCAAGAAGGGGATCGGGACTATGGCTACACCTTC,CASSQEGDRDYGYTF
NA,12,TRBJ2-1,NA,TRBV27,TGTGCCAGCACCTCTCCTCATAATGAGCAGTTCTTC,CASTSPHNEQFF
NA,12,TRBJ1-1,NA,TRBV5-6,TGTGCCAGCAGCTTGGGGGTCACTGAAGCTTTCTTT,CASSLGVTEAFF
NA,16,TRBJ1-2,NA,TRBV6-2/TRBV6-3,TGTGCCAGCAGCTTACCGAACCTTACCGGGACTTATGGCTACACCTTC,CASSLPNLTGTYGYTF
TRBD2,14,TRBJ2-7,NA,TRBV28,TGTGCCAGCAGGCCCGGGGGGGAGAACTACGAGCAGTACTTC,CASRPGGENYEQYF
TRBD2,17,TRBJ2-7,NA,TRBV9,TGTGCCAGCAGCCCACTACCCCTAGCGGGGGGCTCCTACGAGCAGTACTTC,CASSPLPLAGGSYEQYF
TRBD2,17,TRBJ2-1,NA,TRBV3-1/TRBV3-2,TGTGCCAGCAGCCAAGATGGTGGGCTAGCGGGTTACAATGAGCAGTTCTTC,CASSQDGGLAGYNEQFF
TRBD1,15,TRBJ2-1,NA,TRBV28,TGTGCCAGCAGTAAGACAGGGGGCTCCTACAATGAGCAGTTCTTC,CASSKTGGSYNEQFF
NA,13,TRBJ1-6,NA,TRBV5-4,TGTGCCAGCAGCTTGGAGGGTAATTCACCCCTCCACTTT,CASSLEGNSPLHF
NA,14,TRBJ2-1,NA,TRBV27,TGTGCCAGCAGTACAGGGGGGGCCTACAATGAGCAGTTCTTC,CASSTGGAYNEQFF
TRBD1,15,TRBJ2-3,NA,TRBV9,TGTGCCAGCAGCGTAGGGGCAGGGGGCCGGGATACGCAGTATTTT,CASSVGAGGRDTQYF
TRBD2,18,TRBJ2-1,NA,TRBV9,TGTGCCAGCAGCGTAGAAGGGACTAGCGGGGGGGCCCCGAATGAGCAGTTCTTC,CASSVEGTSGGAPNEQFF
NA,13,TRBJ2-5,few,TRBV19,TGTGCCAGTAGTTTCCGGAGCCAAGAGACCCAGTACTTC,CASSFRSQETQYF
NA,15,TRBJ2-6,NA,TRBV11-3,TGTGCCAGCAGCCGGGGCCTCTCTGGGGCCAACGTCCTGACTTTC,CASSRGLSGANVLTF
NA,15,TRBJ1-5,NA,TRBV6-5,TGTGCCAGCAGTCCTCAGGGTTTCGGCAATCAGCCCCAGCATTTT,CASSPQGFGNQPQHF
NA,16,TRBJ1-3,NA,TRBV19,TGTGCCAGTAGTCCGGGAGTTCGCTTCTCTGGAAACACCATATATTTT,CASSPGVRFSGNTIYF
TRBD1,18,TRBJ1-5,NA,TRBV6-1,TGTGCCAGCAGTGAACGCCAGACAGGGGGCTTCGGCAATCAGCCCCAGCATTTT,CASSERQTGGFGNQPQHF
TRBD1,14,TRBJ1-5,NA,TRBV28,TGTGCCAGCAGTTTGTCAGGGGGACATCAGCCCCAGCATTTT,CASSLSGGHQPQHF
TRBD2,16,TRBJ2-7,NA,TRBV7-8,TGTGCCAGCAGCCCCCGCCGGGGCGGGAGCGGAGGCGAGCAGTACTTC,CASSPRRGGSGGEQYF
TRBD2,14,TRBJ2-7,NA,TRBV13,TGTGCCAGCAGCAAACTAGCGGGCGAGGTCGAGCAGTACTTC,CASSKLAGEVEQYF
TRBD1,14,TRBJ1-1,NA,TRBV11-3,TGTGCCAGCAGCCACCGGGACAGGGCCACTGAAGCTTTCTTT,CASSHRDRATEAFF
TRBD2,17,TRBJ2-1,NA,TRBV28,TGTGCCAGCGCTGGGGCTAGCGGGAACTCTATCTACAATGAGCAGTTCTTC,CASAGASGNSIYNEQFF
NA,16,TRBJ1-2,NA,TRBV5-6,TGTGCCAGCAGCTTGGGGGTCACGAGGGGAAGCTATGGCTACACCTTC,CASSLGVTRGSYGYTF
TRBD1,13,TRBJ2-7,NA,TRBV28,TGTGCCAGCGCTCCTCCCGACAGGGCCGAGCAGTACTTC,CASAPPDRAEQYF
NA,14,TRBJ1-4,NA,TRBV4-1,TGCGCCAGCTCAGGCCAAGGCAATAATGAAAAACTGTTTTTT,CASSGQGNNEKLFF
TRBD1,14,TRBJ2-7,NA,TRBV18,TGTGCCAGCTCACCCCAGGGGGCCTCTAAAGAGCAGTACTTC,CASSPQGASKEQYF
NA,14,TRBJ1-5,NA,TRBV11-1,TGTGCCAGCAGCACACGGGGGACCAATCAGCCCCAGCATTTT,CASSTRGTNQPQHF
TRBD1,14,TRBJ2-7,NA,TRBV5-1,TGCGCCAGCAGCCCTTGGACAGGGGGCGGCGAGCAGTACTTC,CASSPWTGGGEQYF
NA,14,TRBJ2-1,NA,TRBV27,TGTGCCAGCAGTCGCGCGCCTCTAAGGAATGAGCAGTTCTTC,CASSRAPLRNEQFF
TRBD1,17,TRBJ2-7,NA,TRBV5-4,TGTGCCAGCAGCTTGGTGTTAGGACAGGCTTTCTCCTACGAGCAGTACTTC,CASSLVLGQAFSYEQYF
TRBD2,13,TRBJ2-1,NA,TRBV29-1,TGCAGCGCCGGGACTAGAGGAAACAATGAGCAGTTCTTC,CSAGTRGNNEQFF
NA,14,TRBJ1-2,NA,TRBV5-6,TGTGCCAGCAGCTTGGTTTCGGGGTCGAATGGCTACACCTTC,CASSLVSGSNGYTF
TRBD2,15,TRBJ2-2,NA,TRBV6-5,TGTGCCAGCAGCGGGACTAGTCCGGGCACCGGGGAGCTGTTTTTT,CASSGTSPGTGELFF
NA,18,TRBJ2-1,NA,TRBV3-1/TRBV3-2,TGTGCCAGCAGCCACCCCCCGGGACTTTCCGGTGGGGGCAATGAGCAGTTCTTC,CASSHPPGLSGGGNEQFF
NA,12,TRBJ1-2,NA,TRBV28,TGTGCCACCGACGGGATTAACTATGGCTACACCTTC,CATDGINYGYTF
TRBD1,15,TRBJ1-4,NA,TRBV6-5,TGTGCCAGCAGGGGGACAGGGGGAACTAATGAAAAACTGTTTTTT,CASRGTGGTNEKLFF
NA,14,TRBJ1-6,once,TRBV4-1,TGCGCCAGCAGCCAAGAAGGTCTGGGTTCACCCCTCCACTTT,CASSQEGLGSPLHF
NA,13,TRBJ2-7,once,TRBV5-6,TGTGCCAGCAGCAGGGCAGGGGTCGACGAGCAGTACTTC,CASSRAGVDEQYF
TRBD2,18,TRBJ2-2,NA,TRBV5-4,TGTGCCAGCAGCTTTAGTAGCGGGGCGGGCCGTAACACCGGGGAGCTGTTTTTT,CASSFSSGAGRNTGELFF
NA,14,TRBJ2-7,NA,TRBV5-1,TGCGCCAGCAGATCTCGGGGGGACAACTACGAGCAGTACTTC,CASRSRGDNYEQYF